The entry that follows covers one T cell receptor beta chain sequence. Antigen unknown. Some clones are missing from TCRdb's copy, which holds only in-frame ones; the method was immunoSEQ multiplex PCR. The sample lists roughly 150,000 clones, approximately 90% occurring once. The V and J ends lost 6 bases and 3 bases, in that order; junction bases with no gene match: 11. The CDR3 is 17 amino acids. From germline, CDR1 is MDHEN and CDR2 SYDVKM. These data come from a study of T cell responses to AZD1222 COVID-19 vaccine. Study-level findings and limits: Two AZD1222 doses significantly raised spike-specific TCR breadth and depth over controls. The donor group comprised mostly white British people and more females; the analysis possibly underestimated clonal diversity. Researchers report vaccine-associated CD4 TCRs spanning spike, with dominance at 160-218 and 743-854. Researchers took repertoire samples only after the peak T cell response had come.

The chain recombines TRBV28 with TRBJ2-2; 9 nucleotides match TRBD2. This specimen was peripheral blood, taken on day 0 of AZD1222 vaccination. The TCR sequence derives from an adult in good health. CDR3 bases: TGTGCCAGCAGCTCCCCAGGCGGGAGGGCCGACACCGGGGAGCTGTTTTTT. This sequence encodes CASSSPGGRADTGELFF.